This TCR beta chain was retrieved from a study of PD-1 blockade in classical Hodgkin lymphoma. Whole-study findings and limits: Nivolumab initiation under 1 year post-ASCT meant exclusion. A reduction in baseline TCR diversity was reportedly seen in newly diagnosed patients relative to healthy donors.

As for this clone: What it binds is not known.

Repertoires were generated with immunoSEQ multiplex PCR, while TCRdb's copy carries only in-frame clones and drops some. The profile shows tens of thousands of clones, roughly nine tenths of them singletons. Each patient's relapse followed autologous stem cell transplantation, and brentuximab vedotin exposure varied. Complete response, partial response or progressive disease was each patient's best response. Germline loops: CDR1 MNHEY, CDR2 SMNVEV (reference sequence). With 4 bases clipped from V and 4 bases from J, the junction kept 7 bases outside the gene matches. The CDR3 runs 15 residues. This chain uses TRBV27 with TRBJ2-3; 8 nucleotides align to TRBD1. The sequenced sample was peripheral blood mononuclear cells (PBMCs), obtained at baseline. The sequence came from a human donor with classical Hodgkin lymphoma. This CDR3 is CASSSKQGGPDTQYF. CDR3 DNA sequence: TGTGCCAGCAGTTCGAAACAGGGGGGCCCAGATACGCAGTATTTT.